The source of this T cell receptor beta chain is a study of a mutant IDH1 vaccine in newly diagnosed glioma. As for the study in general: Onset of vaccination occurred 4-6 weeks following radiotherapy alone, or with temozolomide cycles.

About this clone: Its cognate antigen is unknown. The sample has other DNA sequences that encode this CDR3 too.

The germline CDR1 and CDR2 sequences are SEHNR and FQNEAQ (reference sequence). The V segment lost 0 bases and the J segment 6 bases; nucleotides outside the gene matches: 4. This CDR3 contains 15 residues. Time point meaning: week 47, end of study. Alongside topical imiquimod, each dose of vaccine comprised 300 ug of mutant IDH1 20-mer peptide. TCRdb keeps only in-frame clones here, not all; method: immunoSEQ multiplex PCR. Of 56,000 or so clones in the sample, approximately 71% are singletons; the top ten hold approximately 5.3%. This receptor was taken from a man aged 45-65 years with glioma. Sequencing was performed on PBMCs, taken from a glioma patient whose treatment included an IDH1 peptide vaccine. The chain has TRBV7-9 and TRBJ2-3; the match to TRBD2 covers 9 bases. The CDR3 nucleotides read TGTGCCAGCAGCTTAGCTAGCGGGGGAATCGATACGCAGTATTTT. Protein: CASSLASGGIDTQYF.